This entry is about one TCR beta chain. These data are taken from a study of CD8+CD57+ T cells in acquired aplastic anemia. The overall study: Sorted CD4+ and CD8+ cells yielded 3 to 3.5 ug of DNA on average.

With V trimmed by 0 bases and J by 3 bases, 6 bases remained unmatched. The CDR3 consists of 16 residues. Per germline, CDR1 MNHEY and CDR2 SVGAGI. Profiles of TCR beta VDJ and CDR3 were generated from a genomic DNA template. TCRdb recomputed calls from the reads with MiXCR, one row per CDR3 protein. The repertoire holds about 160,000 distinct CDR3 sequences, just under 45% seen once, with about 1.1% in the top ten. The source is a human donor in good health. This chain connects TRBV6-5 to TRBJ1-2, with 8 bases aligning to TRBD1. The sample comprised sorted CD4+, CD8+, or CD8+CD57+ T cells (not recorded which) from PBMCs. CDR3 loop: CASSYSYRGKDYGYTF. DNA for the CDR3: TGTGCCAGCAGTTACTCGTACAGGGGGAAGGACTATGGCTACACCTTC.